The clone carrying this T cell receptor beta chain was seen just once. TCRdb used MiXCR to reprocess the 5' RACE reads, holding one entry per CDR3 protein. Of 400,000 to 450,000 distinct CDR3 sequences in the sample, about 17% are singletons; the top ten hold 15% to 20%. From germline, CDR1 is SGHRS and CDR2 YFSETQ. The V segment lost 2 bases and the J segment 4 bases; nucleotides outside the gene matches: 3. This CDR3 spans 15 amino acids. The source of the sample is a study of T cells after yellow fever vaccination. About the research overall: It was SMART-Seq v4 Ultra Low Input that prepared the fractions with low cell numbers.

The chain has TRBV5-1 and TRBJ2-3; 11 bases match TRBD1. This TCR was sampled from a man aged 18 to 30 who received the YFV17D yellow fever vaccine. Sequenced here: PBMCs, sampled before the yellow fever booster vaccination. The DNA for the CDR3 is TGCGCCAGCAGCTTTAGGGGACAGGGGGCAGATACGCAGTATTTT. Translating it yields CASSFRGQGADTQYF.